The 15 T cell receptor beta chains given below trace back to one sample, sequenced in a study of immune characterization of retroperitoneal liposarcoma. In TCRdb, the PCR reads were re-called with MiXCR into one record per CDR3 protein. Seen here are under 11,000 distinct CDR3 sequences, over 45% observed once, and the top ten hold about 10%. The sequenced sample was tumor tissue. The source of these receptors is a female donor with retroperitoneal liposarcoma.

This clonotype has just a few counts. The chain is built from TRBV25-1 and TRBJ2-1; 13 bases fit TRBD2. Per the germline V gene, CDR1 is MGHDK and CDR2 is SYGVNS. This CDR3 has 18 residues. The junction had 13 bases not matched to a gene; V was cut back by 3 bases and J by 8 bases. The CDR3 here is CASSDPRRTSGRWDEQFF. The CDR3 bases are TGTGCCAGCAGTGACCCACGAAGGACTAGCGGGAGATGGGATGAGCAGTTCTTC. The full variable domain, completed using reference TRBV25-1 and TRBJ2-1, is EADIYQTPRYLVIGTGKKITLECSQTMGHDKMYWYQQDPGMELHLIHYSYGVNSTEKGDLSSESTVSRIRTEHFPLTLESARPSHTSQYLCASSDPRRTSGRWDEQFFGPGTRLTVL.

Comments on this clonotype: A read error may be the cause here, since a much bigger clone is one base away. The chain joins TRBV6-1 to TRBJ2-2; weak D call: TRBD1 (5 bases). Germline-derived CDR1 and CDR2 are MNHNS and SASEGT. Trimming stripped 7 bases from V and 3 bases from J, with 9 bases between. The CDR3 consists of 13 residues. CDR3 protein: CASIPRDTGELFF. The CDR3 nucleotides read TGTGCCAGCATTCCCAGGGACACCGGGGAGCTGTTTTTT.

A few counts support this clonotype. The chain carries TRBV6-9 and TRBJ2-4; no definite D call. Trimming took off 6 bases at V and 1 base at J, with 13 bases between the two ends. The germline CDR1 and CDR2 sequences are MNHGY and SVAAGI. The CDR3 is made up of 15 amino acids. CDR3 nucleotide sequence: TGTGCCAGCAGCCCCAAGGGTTGGGCCAAAAACATTCAGTACTTC. Residues: CASSPKGWAKNIQYF.

V and J are TRBV6-4 and TRBJ2-1; TRBD1 matches at 10 bases. Judging by the DNA end, TRBJ2-7 fits better; the J call may be wrong. In germline, CDR1 is MRHNA, CDR2 SNTAGT. The CDR3 has 17 amino acids. The CDR3 loop is CASSDTGTGDPYNEQYF. CDR3 DNA: TGTGCCAGCAGTGATACCGGGACAGGGGATCCCTACAATGAGCAGTACTTC.

The chain uses TRBV10-3 and TRBJ2-3; tentatively, D is TRBD2 (5 bases). Germline CDR1 is ENHRY and CDR2 is SYGVKD. Trimming took off 7 bases at V and 4 bases at J, with 12 bases between the two ends. This CDR3 contains 13 residues. CDR3 region: CAINTRLADTQYF. In DNA form, the CDR3 reads TGTGCCATCAATACTAGGCTGGCAGATACGCAGTATTTT.

The J gene is TRBJ2-1, the V gene TRBV12-3 or TRBV12-4; D ambiguous. The CDR3 is 13 amino acids. V lost 3 bases and J 6 bases, leaving 9 bases between the germline ends. DNA of the CDR3: TGTGCCAGCAGTTTTCTTAGGAGCAATGAGCAGTTCTTC. It is translated as CASSFLRSNEQFF.

The chain combines TRBV11-3 with TRBJ2-3; D is unresolved. The CDR3 sequence is 14 residues long. Germline V gene lookup returns CDR1 SGHNT and CDR2 YENEEA. V shed 0 bases and J shed 5 bases, with 9 bases lying between them. The CDR3 spells CASSLDGLVDTQYF. CDR3 coding DNA: TGTGCCAGCAGCTTAGATGGGCTAGTAGATACGCAGTATTTT. The whole variable domain, filled in from reference TRBV11-3 and TRBJ2-3, reads EAGVVQSPRYKIIEKKQPVAFWCNPISGHNTLYWYLQNLGQGPELLIRYENEEAVDDSQLPKDRFSAERLKGVDSTLKIQPAELGDSAVYLCASSLDGLVDTQYFGPGTRLTVL.

This chain's CDR3 is CASRWTSGPTRELFF. CDR3 coding DNA: TGCGCCAGCAGATGGACTAGCGGACCTACCCGGGAGCTGTTTTTT. The chain employs TRBV10-2 and TRBJ2-2; 10 bases align to TRBD2. CDR1 WSHSY and CDR2 SAAADI come from the germline V gene. With V trimmed by 6 bases and J by 9 bases, 10 bases remained unmatched. The CDR3 extends over 15 amino acids.

This clonotype came up a few times. V usage is TRBV6-6 and J usage is TRBJ2-1; 8 bases are shared with TRBD2. The J call may be wrong; the DNA end is better matched by TRBJ2-5. CDR1 MNHNY and CDR2 SVGAGI come from the germline V gene (reference sequence). This CDR3 has 16 amino acids. The CDR3 sequence: CASSYRGGAGSETQYF. The CDR3, as DNA: TGTGCCAGCAGTTACCGGGGGGGGGCGGGATCGGAGACCCAGTACTTC.

The chain has TRBV6-5 and TRBJ2-1; D is perhaps TRBD1 or TRBD2 (5 bases each). The J call may be incorrect, as the DNA end agrees better with TRBJ2-5. The germline gives CDR1 MNHEY, CDR2 SVGAGI. The CDR3 sequence is 15 residues long. The CDR3 reads CASSYSRGTQETQYF. The CDR3 nucleotides are TGTGCCAGCAGTTACTCAAGAGGGACCCAAGAGACCCAGTACTTC.

This clonotype was picked up a small number of times. This CDR3 is CASMRNTQYF. The DNA of the CDR3 is TGTGCCAGCATGAGAAATACGCAGTATTTT. The chain is built from TRBV6-1 and TRBJ2-3, with D unclear. Trimming cost V 7 bases and J 7 bases, with 6 bases left between them. There are 10 residues in the CDR3. Germline CDR1 and CDR2: MNHNS and SASEGT.

In its sample, this clonotype ranks as medium-sized (0.01 to 0.1%). This chain links TRBV7-6 with TRBJ2-1, with D perhaps assigned TRBD1 or TRBD2 (5 bases each). Germline CDR1 and CDR2: SGHVS and FNYEAQ. Trimming took 1 base from V and 6 from J, leaving 10 bases between them. The CDR3 runs to 14 residues. CDR3 sequence reads: CASSLGGTFNEQFF. The CDR3, as DNA: TGTGCCAGCAGCTTAGGGGGGACGTTCAATGAGCAGTTCTTC.

This clonotype is categorized as medium-sized (0.01 to 0.1%). The CDR3 DNA sequence: TGTGCCAGCCGGCGGGATACGCAGTATTTT. It specifies CASRRDTQYF. The V gene is TRBV6-1, the J gene TRBJ2-3, with D unclear. V was clipped by 8 bases and J by 6 bases, with 6 bases between them. This CDR3 spans 10 amino acids. Germline loops: CDR1 MNHNS, CDR2 SASEGT.

The chain joins TRBV6-1 to TRBJ2-1, with TRBD2 as a possible D gene (5 bases). CDR1 is MNHNS, CDR2 SASEGT, per germline. The CDR3 length is 13 residues. CDR3 loop: CASAEGSSYEQFF. CDR3 in DNA: TGTGCTTCCGCCGAGGGCAGCTCCTACGAGCAGTTCTTC.

As concerns this clonotype: Germline and junction disagree at one end, which may indicate a read error. The chain joins TRBV7-6 to TRBJ1-3; 7 bases match TRBD1. The germline V gene encodes CDR1 SGHVS and CDR2 FNYEAQ. CDR3 size: 16 residues. CDR3 sequence (DNA): TGTGCTAGCAGCCCCTACACTGGACAGGCTGGAAACACCATATATTTT. Its translation is CASSPYTGQAGNTIYF.